A selection of T cell receptor beta chains follows, all from one sample in a study of T cell clonotyping in hematopoietic cell transplantation. Here immunoSEQ multiplex PCR was the method, and the copy in TCRdb shows in-frame clones only, minus some. The table has some 8,600 clones, approximately 84% seen once. The sequenced sample was PBMCs, obtained at the time of graft-versus-host disease after allogeneic stem cell transplant. All receptors derive from a male patient between 60 and 69 years old who had an allogeneic stem cell transplant from an unrelated donor, so the T cells may come from the graft donor. Some clones in this sample may be carry-over from other donors' samples. Each CDR3 is given with its conserved first and last residue. The D gene is left open where the match is weak.

d_gene	v_gene	j_gene	CDR3aa
.	TRBV7-9	TRBJ2-7	CASSLNYEQYF
.	TRBV5-1	TRBJ1-6	CASSLGQMDSPLHF
.	TRBV29-1	TRBJ2-7	CSVEWGLDYEQYF
TRBD1	TRBV4-2	TRBJ1-2	CASSQEYSGTGFSGYTF
TRBD1	TRBV7-6	TRBJ1-2	CASSLSDRGHGYTF
.	TRBV6-4	TRBJ2-5	CARRFGRGQETQYF
.	TRBV25-1	TRBJ1-1	CASSPGTEAFF
.	TRBV29-1	TRBJ1-3	CSVEGTGQPSGNTIYF
.	TRBV4-2	TRBJ1-3	CASSPEGNTIYF
.	TRBV7-8	TRBJ1-1	CASSPGQGKNTEAFF
.	TRBV9	TRBJ1-4	CASSVVGGKLFF
.	TRBV4-2	TRBJ1-2	CASSQELRQGYGYTF
TRBD2	TRBV27	TRBJ2-2	CASRNSGKNTGELFF
.	TRBV18	TRBJ2-7	CASSPLPYEQYF
TRBD1	TRBV29-1	TRBJ1-2	CSDSGTGHGYTF
.	TRBV7-8	TRBJ2-5	CASSPGLKETQYF